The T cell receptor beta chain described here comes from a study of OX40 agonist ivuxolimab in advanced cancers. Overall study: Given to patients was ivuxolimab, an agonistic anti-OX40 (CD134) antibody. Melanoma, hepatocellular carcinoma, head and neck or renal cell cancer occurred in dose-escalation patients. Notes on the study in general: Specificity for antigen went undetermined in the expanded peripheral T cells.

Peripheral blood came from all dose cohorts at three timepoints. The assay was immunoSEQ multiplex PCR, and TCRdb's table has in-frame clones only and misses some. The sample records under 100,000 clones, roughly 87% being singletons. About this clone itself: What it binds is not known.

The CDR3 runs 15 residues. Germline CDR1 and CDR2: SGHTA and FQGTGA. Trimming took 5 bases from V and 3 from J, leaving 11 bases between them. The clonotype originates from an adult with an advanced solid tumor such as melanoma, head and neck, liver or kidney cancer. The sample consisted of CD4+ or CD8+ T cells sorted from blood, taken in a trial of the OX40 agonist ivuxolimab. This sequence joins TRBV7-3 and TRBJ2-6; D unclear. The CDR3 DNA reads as TGTGCCAGCAGCATAGACACGAATGGGGCCAACGTCCTGACTTTC. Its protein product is CASSIDTNGANVLTF.